This T cell receptor beta chain was retrieved from a study of cytomegalovirus exposure and HLA in healthy donors. Findings of the study overall: Most subjects' HLA-A and HLA-B alleles were reportedly predicted from TCR beta sequences. Several of the most significant clusters appeared, in a later analysis, to be linked to common viral pathogens.

Concerning this clone itself: Its antigen is not identified.

PCR employed 60 Vbeta and 13 Jbeta primers. In the source study's methods: There were around 78 million unique TCR beta chains by a later count, and around 10 million of them were shared. Method: immunoSEQ multiplex PCR; TCRdb's copy keeps in-frame clones and lacks some. V, J and clone size were drawn from that table, and D and trimming were deduced from the DNA. The data hold tens of thousands of clones, with around 83% observed a single time. Germline CDR1 reads SNHLY; CDR2 reads FYNNEI. This CDR3 has 14 residues. V lost 6 bases to trimming and J lost 1 base, with 12 bases between them. What was sequenced was PBMCs. The sequence derives from a man between 25 and 39 years old in good health and CMV-seronegative. The rearrangement joins TRBV2 to TRBJ1-1; possible D gene TRBD1, 6 bases. The CDR3 bases are TGTGCCAGCAGCTCAGGGGCGGGGAACACTGAAGCTTTCTTT. It yields the protein CASSSGAGNTEAFF.